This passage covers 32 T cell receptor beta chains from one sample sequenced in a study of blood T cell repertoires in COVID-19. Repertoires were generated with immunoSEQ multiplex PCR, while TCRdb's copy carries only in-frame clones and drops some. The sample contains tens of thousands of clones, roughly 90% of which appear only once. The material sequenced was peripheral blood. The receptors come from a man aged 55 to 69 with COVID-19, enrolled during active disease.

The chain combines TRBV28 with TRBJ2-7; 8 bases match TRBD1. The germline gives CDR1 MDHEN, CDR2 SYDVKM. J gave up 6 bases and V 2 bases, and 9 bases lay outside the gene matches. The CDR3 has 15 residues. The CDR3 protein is CASSLVGPTGGEQYF. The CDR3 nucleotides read TGTGCCAGCAGTTTAGTGGGCCCCACAGGGGGCGAGCAGTACTTC.

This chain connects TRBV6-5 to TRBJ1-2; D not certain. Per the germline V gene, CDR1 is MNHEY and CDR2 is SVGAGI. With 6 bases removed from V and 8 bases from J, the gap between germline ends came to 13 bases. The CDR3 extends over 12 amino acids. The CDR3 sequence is CASSGVGSGYTF. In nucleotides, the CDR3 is TGTGCCAGCAGCGGCGTCGGGAGCGGCTACACCTTC.

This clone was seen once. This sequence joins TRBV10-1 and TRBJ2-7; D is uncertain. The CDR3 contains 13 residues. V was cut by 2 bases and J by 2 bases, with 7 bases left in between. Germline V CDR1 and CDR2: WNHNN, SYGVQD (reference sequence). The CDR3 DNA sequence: TGCGCCAGCAGTGAGGCCCGGGCCTACGAGCAGTACTTC. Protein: CASSEARAYEQYF.

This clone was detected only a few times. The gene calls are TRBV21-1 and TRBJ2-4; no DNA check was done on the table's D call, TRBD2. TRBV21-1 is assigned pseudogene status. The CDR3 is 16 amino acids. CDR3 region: CASSQGEHLAKNIQYF. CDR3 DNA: TGTGCCAGCAGCCAAGGGGAGCATCTAGCCAAAAACATTCAGTACTTC.

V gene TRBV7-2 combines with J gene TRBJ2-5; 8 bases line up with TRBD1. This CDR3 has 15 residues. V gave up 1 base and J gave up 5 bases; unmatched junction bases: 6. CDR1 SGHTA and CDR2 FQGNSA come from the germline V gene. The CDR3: CASSLVGTGRETQYF. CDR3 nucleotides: TGTGCCAGCAGCTTAGTCGGGACAGGAAGGGAGACCCAGTACTTC.

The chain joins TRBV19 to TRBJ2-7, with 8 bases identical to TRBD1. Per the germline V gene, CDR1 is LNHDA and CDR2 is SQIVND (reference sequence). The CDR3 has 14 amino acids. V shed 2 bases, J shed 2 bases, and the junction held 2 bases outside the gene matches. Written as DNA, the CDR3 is TGTGCCAGTAGTATAACAGGGGGAACCTACGAGCAGTACTTC. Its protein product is CASSITGGTYEQYF. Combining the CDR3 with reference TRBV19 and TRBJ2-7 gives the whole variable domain DGGITQSPKYLFRKEGQNVTLSCEQNLNHDAMYWYRQDPGQGLRLIYYSQIVNDFQKGDIAEGYSVSREKKESFPLTVTSAQKNPTAFYLCASSITGGTYEQYFGPGTRLTVT.

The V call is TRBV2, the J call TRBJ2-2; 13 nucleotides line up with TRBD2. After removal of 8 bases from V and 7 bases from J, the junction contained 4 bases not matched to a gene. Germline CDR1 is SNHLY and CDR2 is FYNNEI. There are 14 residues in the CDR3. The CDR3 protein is CASGLAGEVGELFF. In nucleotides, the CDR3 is TGTGCCAGCGGACTAGCGGGAGAGGTCGGGGAGCTGTTTTTT.

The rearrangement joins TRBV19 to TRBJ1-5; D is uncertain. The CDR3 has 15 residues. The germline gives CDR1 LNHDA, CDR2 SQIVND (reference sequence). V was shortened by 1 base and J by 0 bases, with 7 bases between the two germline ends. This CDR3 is CASSIGTVSNQPQHF. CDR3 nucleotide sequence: TGTGCCAGTAGTATAGGAACAGTTAGCAATCAGCCCCAGCATTTT. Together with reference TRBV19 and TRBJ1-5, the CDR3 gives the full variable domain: DGGITQSPKYLFRKEGQNVTLSCEQNLNHDAMYWYRQDPGQGLRLIYYSQIVNDFQKGDIAEGYSVSREKKESFPLTVTSAQKNPTAFYLCASSIGTVSNQPQHFGDGTRLSIL.

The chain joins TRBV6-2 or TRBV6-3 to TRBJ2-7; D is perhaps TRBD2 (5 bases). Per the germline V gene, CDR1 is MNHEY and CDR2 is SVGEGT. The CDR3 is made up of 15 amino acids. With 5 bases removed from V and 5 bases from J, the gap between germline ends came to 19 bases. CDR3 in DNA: TGTGCCAGCAGTCCCAGCCTGTCGGGGTCCCACGAGCAGTACTTC. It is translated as CASSPSLSGSHEQYF.

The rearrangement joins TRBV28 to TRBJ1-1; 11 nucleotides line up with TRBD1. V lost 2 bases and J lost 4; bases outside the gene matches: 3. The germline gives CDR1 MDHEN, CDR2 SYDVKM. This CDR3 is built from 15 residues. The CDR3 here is CASSLLGQGVTEAFF. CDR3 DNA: TGTGCCAGCAGTTTACTGGGACAGGGGGTCACTGAAGCTTTCTTT. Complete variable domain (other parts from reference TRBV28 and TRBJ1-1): DVKVTQSSRYLVKRTGEKVFLECVQDMDHENMFWYRQDPGLGLRLIYFSYDVKMKEKGDIPEGYSVSREKKERFSLILESASTNQTSMYLCASSLLGQGVTEAFFGQGTRLTVV.

This CDR3 reads CATSDAERLAGGREQFF. CDR3 DNA: TGTGCCACCAGTGATGCGGAGCGACTAGCGGGAGGTCGGGAGCAGTTCTTC. The chain combines TRBV24-1 with TRBJ2-1; 13 nucleotides match TRBD2. The CDR3 has 17 residues. The ends lost 3 bases at V and 10 bases at J; junction bases unmatched: 11. Germline V gene data show CDR1 as KGHDR and CDR2 as SFDVKD.

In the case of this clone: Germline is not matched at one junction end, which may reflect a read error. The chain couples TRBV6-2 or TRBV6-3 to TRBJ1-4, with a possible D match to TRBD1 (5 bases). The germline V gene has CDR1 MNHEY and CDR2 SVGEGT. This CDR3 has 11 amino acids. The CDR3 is CASSTGGACVF. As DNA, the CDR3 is TGTGCCAGCAGTACGGGCGGGGCTTGCGTTTTT.

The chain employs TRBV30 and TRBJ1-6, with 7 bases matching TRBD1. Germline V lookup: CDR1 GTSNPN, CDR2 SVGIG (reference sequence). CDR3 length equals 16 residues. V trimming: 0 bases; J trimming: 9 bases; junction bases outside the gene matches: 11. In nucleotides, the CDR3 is TGTGCCTGGAGTGTAGGGGGGACAGCGGCCCGTTCACCCCTCCACTTT. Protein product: CAWSVGGTAARSPLHF.

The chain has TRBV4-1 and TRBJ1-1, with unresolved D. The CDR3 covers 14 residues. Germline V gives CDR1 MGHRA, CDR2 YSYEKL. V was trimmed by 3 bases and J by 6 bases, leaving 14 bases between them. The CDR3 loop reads CASSQAGRGAEAFF. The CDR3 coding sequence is TGCGCCAGCAGCCAGGCTGGTCGAGGCGCTGAAGCTTTCTTT.

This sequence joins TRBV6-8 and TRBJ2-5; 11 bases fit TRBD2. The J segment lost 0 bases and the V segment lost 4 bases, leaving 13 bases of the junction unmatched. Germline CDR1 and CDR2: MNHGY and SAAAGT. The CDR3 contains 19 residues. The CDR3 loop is CASSFSYPTTSGNQETQYF. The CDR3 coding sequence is TGTGCCAGCAGTTTTTCCTACCCCACGACTAGCGGGAACCAAGAGACCCAGTACTTC.

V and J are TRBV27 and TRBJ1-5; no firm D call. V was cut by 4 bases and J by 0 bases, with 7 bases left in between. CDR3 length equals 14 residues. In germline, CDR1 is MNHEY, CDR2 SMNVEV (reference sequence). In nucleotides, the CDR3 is TGTGCCAGCAGTTCGGGGAATAGCAATCAGCCCCAGCATTTT. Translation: CASSSGNSNQPQHF.

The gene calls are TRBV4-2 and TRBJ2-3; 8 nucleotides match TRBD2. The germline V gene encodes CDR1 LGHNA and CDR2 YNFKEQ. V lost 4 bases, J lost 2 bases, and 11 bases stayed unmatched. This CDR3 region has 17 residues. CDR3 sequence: CASSLRGGSGFTDTQYF. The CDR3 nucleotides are TGTGCCAGCAGCCTCCGGGGGGGTAGCGGGTTCACAGATACGCAGTATTTT.

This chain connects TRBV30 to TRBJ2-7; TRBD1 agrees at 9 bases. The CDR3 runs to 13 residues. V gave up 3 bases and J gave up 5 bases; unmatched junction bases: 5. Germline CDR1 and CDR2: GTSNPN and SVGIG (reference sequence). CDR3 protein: CAWRGTGSNEQYF. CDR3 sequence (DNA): TGTGCCTGGAGGGGGACAGGGAGTAACGAGCAGTACTTC.

The CDR3 sequence is CASSGLGAPFF. CDR3 in DNA: TGCGCCAGCAGCGGCCTTGGGGCCCCTTTCTTT. The V call is TRBV5-1, the J call TRBJ1-1, with TRBD1 as a possible D gene (5 bases). The V end lost 4 bases, the J end lost 12 bases, and 13 bases lay between the germline ends. The germline V gene has CDR1 SGHRS and CDR2 YFSETQ. The CDR3 consists of 11 residues.

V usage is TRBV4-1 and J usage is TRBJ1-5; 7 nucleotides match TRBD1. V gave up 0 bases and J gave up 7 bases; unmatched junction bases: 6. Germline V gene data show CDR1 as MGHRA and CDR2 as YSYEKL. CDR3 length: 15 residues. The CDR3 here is CASSQDDRVGQPQHF. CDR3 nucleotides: TGCGCCAGCAGCCAAGATGACAGGGTCGGGCAGCCCCAGCATTTT.

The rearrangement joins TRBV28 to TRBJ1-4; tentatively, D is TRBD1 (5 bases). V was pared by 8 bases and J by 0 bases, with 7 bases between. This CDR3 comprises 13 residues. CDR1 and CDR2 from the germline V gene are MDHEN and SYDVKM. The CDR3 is CASVRATNEKLFF. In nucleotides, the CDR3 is TGTGCCAGCGTCAGGGCAACTAATGAAAAACTGTTTTTT.

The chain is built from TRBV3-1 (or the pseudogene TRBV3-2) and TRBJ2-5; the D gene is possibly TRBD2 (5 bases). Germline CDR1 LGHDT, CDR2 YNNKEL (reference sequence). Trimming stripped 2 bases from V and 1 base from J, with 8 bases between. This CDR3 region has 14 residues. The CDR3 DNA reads TGTGCCAGCAGCCAAAGGCGGGTCCAAGAGACCCAGTACTTC. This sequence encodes CASSQRRVQETQYF.

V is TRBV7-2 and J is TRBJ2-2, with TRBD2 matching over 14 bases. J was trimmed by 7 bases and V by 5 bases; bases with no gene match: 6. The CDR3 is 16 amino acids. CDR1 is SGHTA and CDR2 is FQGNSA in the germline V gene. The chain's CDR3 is CASSKTSGRALGELFF. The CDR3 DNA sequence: TGTGCCAGCAGCAAGACTAGCGGGAGGGCCCTCGGGGAGCTGTTTTTT. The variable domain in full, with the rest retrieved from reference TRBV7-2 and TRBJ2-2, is GAGVSQSPSNKVTEKGKDVELRCDPISGHTALYWYRQSLGQGLEFLIYFQGNSAPDKSGLPSDRFSAERTGGSVSTLTIQRTQQEDSAVYLCASSKTSGRALGELFFGEGSRLTVL.

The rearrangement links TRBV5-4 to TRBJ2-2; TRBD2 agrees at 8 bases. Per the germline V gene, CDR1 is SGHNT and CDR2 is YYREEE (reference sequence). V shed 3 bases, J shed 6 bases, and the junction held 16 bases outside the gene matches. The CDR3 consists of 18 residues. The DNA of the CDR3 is TGTGCCAGCAGCTCCCCCCCACTCGGAGCGGGAGTCCCCGGGGAGCTGTTTTTT. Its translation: CASSSPPLGAGVPGELFF.

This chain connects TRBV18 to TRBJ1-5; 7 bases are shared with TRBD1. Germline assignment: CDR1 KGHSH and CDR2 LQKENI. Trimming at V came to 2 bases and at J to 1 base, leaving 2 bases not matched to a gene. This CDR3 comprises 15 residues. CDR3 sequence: CASSPAGGSNQPQHF. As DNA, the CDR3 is TGTGCCAGCTCACCAGCAGGGGGGAGCAATCAGCCCCAGCATTTT.

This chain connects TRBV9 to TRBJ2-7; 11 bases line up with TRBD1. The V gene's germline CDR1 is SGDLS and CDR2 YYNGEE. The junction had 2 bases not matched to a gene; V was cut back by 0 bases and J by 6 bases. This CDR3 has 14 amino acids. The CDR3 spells CASSVGDRGVEQYF. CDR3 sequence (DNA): TGTGCCAGCAGCGTAGGGGACAGGGGGGTCGAGCAGTACTTC.

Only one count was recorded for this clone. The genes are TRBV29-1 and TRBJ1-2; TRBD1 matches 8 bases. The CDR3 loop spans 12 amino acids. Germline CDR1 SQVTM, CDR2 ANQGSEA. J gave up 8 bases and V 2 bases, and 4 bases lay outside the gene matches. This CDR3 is CSVEQGAGGYTF. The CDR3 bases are TGCAGCGTTGAACAGGGGGCGGGAGGCTACACCTTC.

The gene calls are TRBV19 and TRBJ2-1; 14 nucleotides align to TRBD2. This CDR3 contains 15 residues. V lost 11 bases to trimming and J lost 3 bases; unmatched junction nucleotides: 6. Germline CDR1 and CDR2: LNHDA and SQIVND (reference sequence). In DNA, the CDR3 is TGTGCCGTTGGGACTAGCGGGAGAGTCTACAATGAGCAGTTCTTC. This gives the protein CAVGTSGRVYNEQFF. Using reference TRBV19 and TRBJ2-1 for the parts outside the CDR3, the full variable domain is DGGITQSPKYLFRKEGQNVTLSCEQNLNHDAMYWYRQDPGQGLRLIYYSQIVNDFQKGDIAEGYSVSREKKESFPLTVTSAQKNPTAFYLCAVGTSGRVYNEQFFGPGTRLTVL.

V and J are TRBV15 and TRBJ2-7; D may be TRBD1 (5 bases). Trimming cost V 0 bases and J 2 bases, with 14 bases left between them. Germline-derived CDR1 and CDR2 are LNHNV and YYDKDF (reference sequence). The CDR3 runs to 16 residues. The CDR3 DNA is TGTGCCACCAGCAGAGACCTTGGGGCGGAAGCCTACGAGCAGTACTTC. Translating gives CATSRDLGAEAYEQYF.

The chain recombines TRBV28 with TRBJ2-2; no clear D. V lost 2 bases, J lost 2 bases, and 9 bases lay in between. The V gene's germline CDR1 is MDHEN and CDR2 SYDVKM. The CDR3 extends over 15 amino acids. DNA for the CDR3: TGTGCCAGCAGTTTAACCCAGGATAACACCGGGGAGCTGTTTTTT. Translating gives CASSLTQDNTGELFF.

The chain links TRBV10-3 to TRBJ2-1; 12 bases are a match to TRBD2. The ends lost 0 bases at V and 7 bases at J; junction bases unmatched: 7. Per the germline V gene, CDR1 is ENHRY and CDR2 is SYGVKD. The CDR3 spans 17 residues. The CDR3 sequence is CAISESGLAGGVNEQFF. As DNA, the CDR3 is TGTGCCATCAGTGAGTCGGGGCTAGCGGGAGGGGTAAATGAGCAGTTCTTC.

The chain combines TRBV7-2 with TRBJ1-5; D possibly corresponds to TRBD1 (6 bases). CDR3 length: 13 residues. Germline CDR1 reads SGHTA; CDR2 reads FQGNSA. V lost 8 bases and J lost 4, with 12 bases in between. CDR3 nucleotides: TGTGCCAGCTCAATACAGGGAAATCAGCCCCAGCATTTT. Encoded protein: CASSIQGNQPQHF. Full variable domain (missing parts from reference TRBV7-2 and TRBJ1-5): GAGVSQSPSNKVTEKGKDVELRCDPISGHTALYWYRQSLGQGLEFLIYFQGNSAPDKSGLPSDRFSAERTGGSVSTLTIQRTQQEDSAVYLCASSIQGNQPQHFGDGTRLSIL.